The T cell receptor (beta chain) described here comes from a study of blood T cell repertoires in COVID-19. Overall study: Samples representing acute and convalescent COVID-19 were sourced from the United States, Italy and Spain. PBMCs, B-cell-depleted T cells, or T cells provided the cDNA or gDNA that made up the material.

Germline loops: CDR1 SGHRS, CDR2 YFSETQ. V lost 5 bases to trimming and J lost 3 bases, with 14 bases between them. This CDR3 is 14 amino acids long. Original analysis: It was from reference gene primer amplification that nucleated cell counts were estimated. This table comes from immunoSEQ multiplex PCR, and its TCRdb copy is limited to in-frame clones, with some not included. That table supplies the V and J calls and clone size; D and trimming were determined from the DNA. This sample yields about 120,000 clones, of which about four fifths are seen a single time; about 2% belongs to the top ten. This receptor was taken from a man aged 65 to 79 with acute or convalescent COVID-19. This chain connects TRBV5-1 to TRBJ1-1, with D hard to call. The sample consisted of peripheral blood. CDR3 bases: TGCGCCAGCAGTTTATTGGGTGCGGACACTGAAGCTTTCTTT. This translates into CASSLLGADTEAFF.